These T cell receptor beta chains were read from a single sample in a study of T-cell reconstitution after alpha-beta-depleted transplantation in children. One entry per CDR3 protein results from TCRdb running MiXCR on the PCR reads. The sample carries about 470,000 distinct CDR3 sequences, 43% recorded once. Source: PBMCs, taken before TCRalphabeta/CD19-depleted stem cell transplant. The receptor set was obtained from a girl aged 2-10 years with aplastic anemia, due to receive a stem cell transplant. Both conserved end residues are part of each CDR3. A D gene is named only where the DNA matches it firmly. A clone size is listed for some rows: how often the clone was seen (once, few, many), or a class if it is expanded.

TRBJ1-4	14	TRBV12-3/TRBV12-4	few	TRBD1	CASSMGQAGQKLFF	TGTGCCAGCAGCATGGGACAGGCGGGACAAAAACTGTTTTTT
TRBJ2-1	17	TRBV5-6	.	TRBD1	CASSSPADRGIYNEQFF	TGTGCCAGCAGCTCCCCGGCCGACAGGGGAATTTACAATGAGCAGTTCTTC
TRBJ2-1	13	TRBV3-1	many	.	CASSQITGVEQFF	TGTGCCAGCAGCCAAATAACGGGGGTTGAGCAGTTCTTC
TRBJ1-1	16	TRBV28	.	TRBD1	CASSSPHGQGNTEAFF	TGTGCCAGCAGTTCCCCCCACGGACAGGGGAACACTGAAGCTTTCTTT
TRBJ1-5	15	TRBV19	many	.	CASSIVPESNQPQHF	TGTGCCAGTAGTATAGTTCCAGAGAGCAATCAGCCCCAGCATTTT
TRBJ2-5	15	TRBV18	.	.	CASSPRRQPPETQYF	TGTGCCAGCTCACCACGGCGCCAGCCCCCAGAGACCCAGTACTTC
TRBJ1-1	13	TRBV29-1	.	.	CSVALKRNTEAFF	TGCAGCGTTGCCCTGAAGAGGAACACTGAAGCTTTCTTT
TRBJ2-5	15	TRBV12-3/TRBV12-4	.	TRBD1	CASSLGQGAHETQYF	TGTGCCAGCAGTTTGGGCCAGGGGGCTCATGAGACCCAGTACTTC
TRBJ2-5	16	TRBV20-1	.	.	CSARGILGGAQETQYF	TGCAGTGCTAGGGGTATTCTGGGCGGGGCCCAAGAGACCCAGTACTTC
TRBJ2-1	13	TRBV29-1	.	TRBD1	CSAGQGVNNEQFF	TGCAGCGCAGGACAGGGAGTGAACAATGAGCAGTTCTTC
TRBJ2-1	15	TRBV29-1	.	TRBD2	CSVAGLAGVGNEQFF	TGCAGCGTCGCTGGACTAGCGGGAGTTGGGAATGAGCAGTTCTTC
TRBJ2-2	16	TRBV4-2	.	.	CASSQDQRWGTGELFF	TGTGCCAGCAGCCAAGATCAGCGGTGGGGCACCGGGGAGCTGTTTTTT
TRBJ2-1	15	TRBV7-2	once	TRBD1	CASMPDRDLYNEQFF	TGTGCCAGCATGCCGGACAGGGACCTCTACAATGAGCAGTTCTTC
TRBJ2-3	16	TRBV5-5	.	.	CASSLLEGGGTDTQYF	TGTGCCAGCAGCCTCCTCGAGGGGGGAGGCACAGATACGCAGTATTTT
TRBJ1-4	15	TRBV3-1	.	.	CASSQGSGENEKLFF	TGTGCCAGCAGCCAAGGCTCAGGCGAAAATGAAAAACTGTTTTTT
TRBJ2-5	14	TRBV5-1	many	.	CASSLVPTKETQYF	TGCGCCAGCAGCTTGGTACCTACTAAAGAGACCCAGTACTTC
TRBJ2-7	13	TRBV7-8	many	.	CASSSHLSLDQYF	TGTGCCAGCAGCTCCCACCTCAGTCTGGATCAGTACTTC
TRBJ1-4	15	TRBV7-9	.	.	CASSTEGVTNEKLFF	TGTGCCAGCAGCACTGAGGGGGTGACTAATGAAAAACTGTTTTTT
TRBJ1-4	15	TRBV28	many	TRBD1	CASSLTGEGNEKLFF	TGTGCCAGCAGTCTGACAGGGGAGGGAAATGAAAAACTGTTTTTT
TRBJ2-2	16	TRBV5-5	many	.	CASSPPTGRVSGELFF	TGTGCCAGCAGCCCGCCGACAGGACGGGTTTCCGGGGAGCTGTTTTTT
TRBJ1-1	13	TRBV30	.	.	CAWSSTVNTEAFF	TGTGCCTGGAGCAGTACAGTTAACACTGAAGCTTTCTTT
TRBJ1-1	12	TRBV7-2	.	TRBD1	CASSSTGRRAFF	TGTGCCAGCAGTTCGACAGGGCGCAGAGCTTTCTTT
TRBJ2-1	17	TRBV7-9	few	TRBD2	CASSPFLAGGRGNEQFF	TGTGCCAGCAGTCCCTTTCTAGCGGGAGGGCGGGGCAATGAGCAGTTCTTC
TRBJ2-7	14	TRBV20-1	many	TRBD1	CSASSGQGPYEQYF	TGCAGTGCTAGTTCGGGACAGGGCCCCTACGAGCAGTACTTC
TRBJ2-7	14	TRBV5-1	once	.	CASSFWDNSYEQYF	TGCGCCAGCAGCTTCTGGGACAACTCCTACGAGCAGTACTTC
TRBJ1-2	13	TRBV6-1	.	.	CAVREGLNYGYTF	TGTGCCGTGCGGGAGGGCTTGAACTATGGCTACACCTTC
TRBJ1-2	14	TRBV7-2	few	.	CASNRGGVAYGYTF	TGTGCCAGCAACCGGGGGGGGGTGGCCTATGGCTACACCTTC
TRBJ1-2	13	TRBV4-1	.	TRBD1	CASSQQGTYGYTF	TGCGCCAGCAGTCAACAGGGGACCTATGGCTACACCTTC
TRBJ2-7	15	TRBV3-1	.	TRBD1	CASSPWSGQAYEQYF	TGTGCCAGCAGCCCTTGGTCGGGACAGGCTTACGAGCAGTACTTC
TRBJ2-1	15	TRBV20-1	.	.	CSSSESASSYNEQFF	TGCAGCAGTTCTGAATCGGCGAGCTCCTACAATGAGCAGTTCTTC
TRBJ2-5	15	TRBV30	few	TRBD1	CAWSFRNRGLETQYF	TGTGCCTGGAGTTTTCGTAACAGGGGTTTAGAGACCCAGTACTTC
TRBJ1-5	16	TRBV5-5	few	.	CASSLLPGRANQPQHF	TGTGCCAGCAGCTTGTTACCGGGACGGGCCAATCAGCCCCAGCATTTT
TRBJ2-5	12	TRBV10-3	.	.	CAIRGEAGTQYF	TGTGCCATCAGAGGCGAGGCGGGGACCCAGTACTTC
TRBJ2-7	14	TRBV25-1	.	TRBD1	CASSGRDSVYEQYF	TGTGCCAGCAGTGGCCGGGACAGCGTCTACGAGCAGTACTTC
TRBJ2-2	13	TRBV20-1	many	.	CSASLRVIGELFF	TGCAGTGCTAGTCTCAGGGTTATCGGGGAGCTGTTTTTT
TRBJ2-1	16	TRBV20-1	.	.	CSARDHYSDFYNEQFF	TGCAGTGCTAGAGATCACTACAGCGATTTCTACAATGAGCAGTTCTTC
TRBJ2-7	13	TRBV18	many	.	CASSPAAGGEQYF	TGTGCCAGCTCACCAGCCGCCGGGGGCGAGCAGTACTTC